Sequencing of this T cell receptor beta chain was carried out in a study of post-analysis software for immune sequencing data. Notes on the study in general: Multiple sclerosis patients showed significantly lower normalized Chao1 diversity than controls did. Four or five TRBV segments occurring more often in patients than controls included TRBV5-6, TRBV5-1 and TRBV20-1. Co-batched samples clustered tightly together by F measure.

For this clonotype: Its antigen is undetermined.

Presence of unique molecular identifiers characterized the TCR beta cDNA libraries. TCRdb reprocessed the PCR reads with MiXCR, giving one entry per CDR3 protein. The sample includes roughly 600,000 distinct CDR3 sequences, roughly 47% of them seen just once. The CDR3 is made up of 12 amino acids. CDR1 is SNHLY and CDR2 is FYNNEI in the germline V gene. The material sequenced was blood. The chain combines TRBV2 with TRBJ2-4; D could derive from TRBD1 or TRBD2 (5 bases each). Judging by the DNA end, TRBJ2-5 fits better; the J call may be wrong. The sequence was obtained from a girl under 18 with multiple sclerosis. CDR3 coding DNA: TGTGCCAGCATTAGTGGGGGAGAGACCCAGTACTTC. Translated: CASISGGETQYF.